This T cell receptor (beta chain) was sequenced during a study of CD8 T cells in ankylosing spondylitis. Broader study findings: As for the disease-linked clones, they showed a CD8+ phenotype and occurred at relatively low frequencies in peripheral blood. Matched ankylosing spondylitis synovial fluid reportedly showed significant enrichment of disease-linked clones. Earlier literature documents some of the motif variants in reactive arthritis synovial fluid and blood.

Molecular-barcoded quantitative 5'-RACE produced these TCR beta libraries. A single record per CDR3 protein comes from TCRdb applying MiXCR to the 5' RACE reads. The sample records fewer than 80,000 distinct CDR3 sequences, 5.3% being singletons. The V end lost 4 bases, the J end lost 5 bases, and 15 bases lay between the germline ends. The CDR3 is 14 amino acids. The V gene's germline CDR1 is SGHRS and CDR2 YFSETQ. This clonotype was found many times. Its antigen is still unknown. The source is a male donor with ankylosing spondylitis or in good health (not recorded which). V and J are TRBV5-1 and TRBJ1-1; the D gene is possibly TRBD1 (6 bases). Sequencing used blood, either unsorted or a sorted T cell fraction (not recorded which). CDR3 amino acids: CASSKRGGETEAFF. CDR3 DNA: TGCGCCAGCAGCAAAAGGGGGGGAGAAACTGAAGCTTTCTTT.